These 17 T cell receptor beta chains share one sample of origin, sequenced in a study of CD8+ T cells in alopecia areata. cDNA serving as the sequencing template came from extracted, reverse transcribed RNA. Sequenced by immunoSEQ multiplex PCR; TCRdb stores in-frame clones only, minus some. This sample has over 100,000 clones, each found more than once. The sequencing sample was made of lesional skin. The receptors derive from a C3H/HeJ mouse with alopecia areata. The mouse strain carries the MHC haplotype H2-k.

In this sample, this clone turned up a few times. Germline and genes here are mouse. The read terminates 4 residues before the CDR3 end, so the remaining end is supplied by the germline J gene. V usage is TRBV13-3 and J usage is TRBJ2-1, with D maybe TRBD2 (6 bases). Germline CDR1 NNHDY, CDR2 SYVADS. The CDR3 has 15 amino acids. The V end was cut by 2 bases, the J end by 2 bases, with 11 bases between. CDR3 bases read: TGTGCCAGCAGTGAAAGGTCTGGGGACTATGCT. Residues: CASSERSGDYA. In full, the CDR3 reads CASSERSGDYAEQFF.

This clone has just a few counts. Here the gene names and germline are mouse. CDR3 bases read: TGTGCCAGCAATCCCTCGACTGGGGGGGAAACTAGTGCAGAA. This encodes CASNPSTGGETSAE. The entire CDR3 reads CASNPSTGGETSAETLYF. This rearrangement joins TRBV19 to TRBJ2-3, with 11 bases that match TRBD2. The read gets to within 4 residues of the CDR3 end, and the germline J gene fills in the rest. Germline CDR1 is FNHDT and CDR2 is SITEND (reference sequence). V shed 6 bases, J shed 0 bases, and the junction held 12 bases outside the gene matches. The CDR3 consists of 18 residues.

To note about this clone: Mouse names are used for the genes. The read terminates 4 residues before the CDR3 end, so the remaining end is supplied by the germline J gene. This chain links TRBV17 with TRBJ1-2; 9 bases are a match to TRBD1. After removal of 2 bases from V and 3 bases from J, the junction contained 1 base not matched to a gene. The CDR3 is 14 amino acids. The germline CDR1 and CDR2 sequences are MNHDT and YYDKIL. The CDR3 is CASSRRQGDSDYTF. The sequenced part of the CDR3 DNA is TGTGCTAGCAGTAGAAGACAGGGGGACTCC.

This clone turned up a few times. The gene names given are mouse names. The CDR3: CASSDAGKDWGFAETLYF. CDR3 DNA, as far as it was read: TGTGCCAGCAGTGATGCCGGGAAGGACTGGGGGTTTGCAGAA. The chain links TRBV13-3 to TRBJ2-3, with 10 bases matching TRBD2. Sequencing ends 4 residues short of the CDR3 end; the germline J gene provides the rest. The CDR3 loop spans 18 amino acids. Unmatched junction bases numbered 9, after V lost 0 bases and J lost 2 bases. The germline gives CDR1 NNHDY, CDR2 SYVADS.

To note about this clone: The gene symbols are mouse symbols. The read comes to an end 4 residues before the CDR3 does, leaving the germline J gene to fill in the end. This chain uses TRBV13-3 with TRBJ1-4; D possibly corresponds to TRBD1 (6 bases). The CDR3 loop spans 14 amino acids. The V and J ends lost 4 bases and 6 bases respectively, with 13 bases between them. Germline V lookup: CDR1 NNHDY, CDR2 SYVADS. Here the CDR3 reads CASSNREEDERLFF. CDR3 DNA, as far as it was read: TGTGCCAGCAGTAACAGGGAGGAGGACGAA.

This clone was seen a few times. Here the gene names and germline are mouse. Coverage ceases 4 residues before the CDR3 finishes, and the germline J gene fills in the end. The genes are TRBV1 and TRBJ1-4; 10 bases align to TRBD1. The CDR3 is 15 amino acids. Germline-derived CDR1 and CDR2 are NSQYPW and LRSPGD (reference sequence). CDR3 loop: CTCSAGQGAGERLFF. The sequenced part of the CDR3 DNA is TGCACCTGCAGTGCAGGACAGGGGGCAGGCGAA.

This clone was counted only a few times. The germline and genes are mouse ones. The read comes to an end 4 residues before the CDR3 does, leaving the germline J gene to fill in the end. The rearrangement links TRBV1 to TRBJ2-1; 10 bases are shared with TRBD2. Germline V CDR1 and CDR2: NSQYPW, LRSPGD (reference sequence). The CDR3 covers 17 residues. This CDR3 reads CTCSADRAGGAQAEQFF. The sequenced CDR3 bases are TGCACCTGCAGTGCAGATCGGGCTGGGGGGGCGCAGGCT.

This clone has ten or more counts. Any gene name here is a mouse gene name. CDR3 DNA, as far as it was read: TGTGCCAGCGGTGGGGACAATAGTGCAGAA. It encodes CASGGDNSAE. The entire CDR3 is CASGGDNSAETLYF. This chain links TRBV13-2 with TRBJ2-3; D possibly corresponds to TRBD1 (6 bases). The CDR3 is cut off 4 residues early in the read; its end comes from the germline J gene. Germline V gene sequence: CDR1 NNHNN, CDR2 SYGAGS (reference sequence). The CDR3 has 14 amino acids. Trimming cost V 3 bases and J 0 bases, with 8 bases left between them.

This clone was seen a handful of times. Genes and germline are mouse. The read ends 4 residues shy of where the CDR3 ends; the end is completed using the germline J gene. The rearrangement joins TRBV13-3 to TRBJ2-4, with 9 positions matching TRBD2. The V and J ends lost 3 bases and 3 bases, in that order; junction bases with no gene match: 5. The CDR3 spans 15 residues. CDR1 is NNHDY and CDR2 is SYVADS in the germline V gene. Partial CDR3 DNA: TGTGCCAGCAGTGTCCGTGACTGGGGGCAAAAC. Translation: CASSVRDWGQN. The whole CDR3 reads CASSVRDWGQNTLYF. Looking up the rest from reference TRBV13-3 and TRBJ2-4 gives the full variable domain: EAAVTQSPRSKVAVTGGKVTLSCHQTNNHDYMYWYRQDTGHGLRLIHYSYVADSTEKGDIPDGYKASRPSQENFSLILELASLSQTAVYFCASSVRDWGQNTLYFGAGTRLSVL.

With regard to this clone: The protein here is the DNA translation, as the TCRdb protein differs from it at residue 11. The gene symbols are mouse symbols. The read stops 3 residues short of the end of the CDR3; the missing end is completed from the germline J gene. The rearrangement links TRBV13-3 to TRBJ1-6, with unresolved D. TRBJ1-6 is an ORF; its function is uncertain. The germline V gene has CDR1 NNHDY and CDR2 SYVADS. V was trimmed by 4 bases and J by 2 bases, leaving 7 bases between them. The CDR3 loop spans 14 amino acids. CDR3 DNA (partial): TGTGCCAGCAGTCCAGCCCCCTATAATTCGCCC. Its translation: CASSPAPYNSP. The whole CDR3 protein is CASSPAPYNSPLYF.

This clone was seen more than once but under ten times. Gene names and germline refer to mouse. The read terminates 4 residues before the CDR3 end, so the remaining end is supplied by the germline J gene. The rearrangement uses TRBV1 and TRBJ2-7, with D possibly matching TRBD1 (5 bases). The germline gives CDR1 NSQYPW, CDR2 LRSPGD (reference sequence). The CDR3 loop spans 14 amino acids. This chain's CDR3 is CTCSADNDRYEQYF. The CDR3 bases that were read are TGCACCTGCAGTGCAGATAACGACAGATAT.

With regard to this clone: Gene names refer to mouse genes. This CDR3 is CASSVGTVGNTLYF. The DNA read from the CDR3 is TGTGCCAGCAGTGTCGGGACAGTTGGAAAC. The chain is built from TRBV13-3 and TRBJ2-4; 7 bases align to TRBD1. The observed sequence ends 4 residues before the CDR3 terminus, with the missing tail filled in from the germline J gene. Germline V lookup: CDR1 NNHDY, CDR2 SYVADS. The CDR3 length is 14 residues.

Details on this clone: Mouse germline and gene names are used. Incomplete CDR3 DNA: TGCACCTGTCAGAAACAAGAC. Its protein is CTCQKQD. The CDR3 in its entirety is CTCQKQDTQYF. The chain recombines TRBV1 with TRBJ2-5; no firm D call. The CDR3 end lies 4 residues beyond the end of the read and is filled in from the germline J gene. This CDR3 region has 11 residues. Germline assignment: CDR1 NSQYPW and CDR2 LRSPGD (reference sequence). The ends were cut back, 9 bases at V and 3 bases at J, with 7 bases in the middle.

The table lists this clone with a few counts. The genes and germline here are from mouse. CDR3: CTCSGGQGRSQNTLYF. The sequenced part of the CDR3 DNA is TGCACCTGCAGTGGGGGACAGGGGAGAAGTCAAAAC. The V and J genes are TRBV1 and TRBJ2-4; 10 bases map to TRBD1. The CDR3 end falls 4 residues outside the read, so it is completed with the germline J gene. With V trimmed by 4 bases and J by 0 bases, 4 bases remained unmatched. The CDR3 loop spans 16 amino acids. CDR1 and CDR2 (germline): NSQYPW, LRSPGD (reference sequence).

This clone was counted a few times. Any gene name here is a mouse gene name. The read comes to an end 4 residues before the CDR3 does, leaving the germline J gene to fill in the end. The chain links TRBV3 to TRBJ2-5; 12 nucleotides match TRBD2. Trimming removed 1 base from V and 0 bases from J; junction bases left unmatched: 2. The CDR3 spans 17 residues. Germline assignment: CDR1 SNHLY and CDR2 FYNGKV (reference sequence). The CDR3 protein is CASSLVGLGGNQDTQYF. The CDR3 DNA, read in part, is TGTGCCAGCAGCTTAGTTGGACTGGGGGGGAACCAAGAC.

In the case of this clone: Gene names refer to mouse genes. The sequenced fragment ends 4 residues before the CDR3 boundary, so the rest is inferred from the germline J gene. The V gene is TRBV13-3, the J gene TRBJ1-1; weak D call: TRBD1 (5 bases). CDR3 length equals 14 residues. From germline, CDR1 is NNHDY and CDR2 SYVADS. Trimming left V 0 bases short and J 4 bases short, with 10 bases between. The CDR3: CASSDVGEVTEVFF. CDR3 DNA, as far as it was read: TGTGCCAGCAGTGATGTGGGGGAGGTCACA.

In this sample, this clone is medium-sized. The germline and genes are mouse ones. Coverage ceases 4 residues before the CDR3 finishes, and the germline J gene fills in the end. V usage is TRBV1 and J usage is TRBJ2-7; no reliable D call. Germline V lookup: CDR1 NSQYPW, CDR2 LRSPGD (reference sequence). The CDR3 length is 10 residues. Partial CDR3 DNA: TGCACCTGCAGTGCAGAT. The encoded protein is CTCSAD. The complete CDR3 protein is CTCSADEQYF.